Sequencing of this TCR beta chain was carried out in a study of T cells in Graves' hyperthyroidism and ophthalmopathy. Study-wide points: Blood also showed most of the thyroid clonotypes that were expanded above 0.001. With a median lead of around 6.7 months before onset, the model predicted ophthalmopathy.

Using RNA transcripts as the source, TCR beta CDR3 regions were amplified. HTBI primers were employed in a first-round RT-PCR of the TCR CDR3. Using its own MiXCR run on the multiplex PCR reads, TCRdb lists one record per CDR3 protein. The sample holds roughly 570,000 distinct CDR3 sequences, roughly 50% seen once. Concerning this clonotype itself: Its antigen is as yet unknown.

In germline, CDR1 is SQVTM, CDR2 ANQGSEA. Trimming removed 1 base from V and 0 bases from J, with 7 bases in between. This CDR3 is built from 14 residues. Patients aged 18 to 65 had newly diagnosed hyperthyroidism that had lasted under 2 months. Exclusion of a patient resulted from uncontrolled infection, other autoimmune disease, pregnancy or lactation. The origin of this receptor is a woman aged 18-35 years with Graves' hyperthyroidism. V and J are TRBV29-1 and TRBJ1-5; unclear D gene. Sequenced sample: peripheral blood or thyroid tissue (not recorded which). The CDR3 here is CSVEAGNSNQPQHF. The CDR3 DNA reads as TGCAGCGTTGAAGCGGGGAATAGCAATCAGCCCCAGCATTTT.